A single sample gave rise to the 20 T cell receptor beta chains below, sequenced in a study of Ad26.COV2.S vaccination and SARS-CoV-2 variants. The treatment is: some 20 received Ad26.COV2.S at low or high dose, single or two shots; about 5 received placebo; per-sample allocation not given. Samples came from day 63 after the first vaccine or placebo injection. Produced via immunoSEQ multiplex PCR; TCRdb's table is partial and in-frame only. The repertoire holds about 380,000 clones, with approximately 83% as singletons. The starting material was peripheral blood, obtained in a trial of Ad26.COV2.S vaccine versus placebo. Receptors originate from a person aged 18 to 59 who received the Ad26.COV2.S COVID-19 vaccine or a placebo.

This chain uses TRBV6-5 with TRBJ1-1; 7 nucleotides agree with TRBD1. CDR1 is MNHEY and CDR2 is SVGAGI in the germline V gene. Trimming removed 7 bases from V and 11 bases from J; junction bases left unmatched: 10. This CDR3 is built from 12 residues. The CDR3 loop is CASTLTGPRAFF. The CDR3 DNA sequence: TGTGCCAGCACCTTGACAGGGCCTAGGGCTTTCTTT.

This clone has only a few counts. The chain combines TRBV27 with TRBJ1-1; perhaps TRBD1 as D (5 bases). This CDR3 comprises 13 residues. CDR1 is MNHEY, CDR2 SMNVEV, per germline (reference sequence). Trimming shortened V by 8 bases and J by 7 bases, and 17 bases separated the two germline ends. The CDR3 here is CASGGSATLEAFF. The CDR3 DNA sequence: TGTGCCAGCGGGGGTTCTGCGACACTTGAAGCTTTCTTT.

J is TRBJ2-1 and V is TRBV11-3; 9 bases align to TRBD1. CDR1 is SGHNT and CDR2 is YENEEA in the germline V gene. The CDR3 is 13 amino acids. J gave up 6 bases and V 4 bases, and 1 base lay outside the gene matches. CDR3 coding DNA: TGTGCCAGCAGCTCGGACAGGGGCAATGAGCAGTTCTTC. It encodes CASSSDRGNEQFF.

The chain carries TRBV7-2 and TRBJ1-1; D call uncertain. From germline, CDR1 is SGHTA and CDR2 FQGNSA. V was clipped by 1 base and J by 1 base, with 7 bases between them. CDR3 length equals 14 residues. This chain's CDR3 is CASSLVRSNTEAFF. CDR3 nucleotide sequence: TGTGCCAGCAGCTTAGTTCGGTCGAACACTGAAGCTTTCTTT.

The genes are TRBV10-3 and TRBJ2-7; 9 nucleotides agree with TRBD1. CDR3 length equals 14 residues. Germline V gene lookup returns CDR1 ENHRY and CDR2 SYGVKD. V lost 6 bases to trimming and J lost 4 bases; unmatched junction nucleotides: 7. The chain's CDR3 is CAISSGQGFYEQYF. The CDR3 DNA sequence: TGTGCCATCAGCTCGGGACAGGGATTTTACGAGCAGTACTTC.

This sequence joins TRBV6-5 and TRBJ1-5; the D is unclear. The germline V gene encodes CDR1 MNHEY and CDR2 SVGAGI. Trimming shortened V by 5 bases and J by 1 base, and 9 bases separated the two germline ends. This CDR3 contains 14 residues. CDR3: CASSLGRSNQPQHF. The CDR3 DNA reads TGTGCCAGCAGTCTAGGACGGAGCAATCAGCCCCAGCATTTT.

The rearrangement links TRBV19 to TRBJ1-2, with a possible D match to TRBD1 (5 bases). CDR1 is LNHDA and CDR2 is SQIVND in the germline V gene (reference sequence). Deletions cut 2 bases from V and 6 bases from J, with 7 bases between. The CDR3 spans 12 residues. The CDR3 DNA is TGTGCCAGTAGTATACAGGGAAATGGCTACACCTTC. Its protein is CASSIQGNGYTF.

The J gene is TRBJ2-1, the V gene TRBV7-7; D assignment may be TRBD1 or TRBD2 (7 bases each). The CDR3 length is 15 residues. Trimming removed 0 bases from V and 10 bases from J, with 16 bases in between. Germline CDR1 is SSHAT and CDR2 is FNYEAQ (reference sequence). The CDR3 sequence: CASSLAAGGDKEQFF. The CDR3 region has the DNA TGTGCCAGCAGCTTAGCCGCAGGGGGGGATAAAGAGCAGTTCTTC. Combining the CDR3 with reference TRBV7-7 and TRBJ2-1 gives the whole variable domain GAGVSQSPRYKVTKRGQDVTLRCDPISSHATLYWYQQALGQGPEFLTYFNYEAQPDKSGLPSDRFSAERPEGSISTLTIQRTEQRDSAMYRCASSLAAGGDKEQFFGPGTRLTVL.

The count of this clone is one. Other nucleotide sequences from this sample produce the same CDR3. This chain joins TRBV5-1 and TRBJ2-7; D is possibly TRBD1 (6 bases). Germline V gives CDR1 SGHRS, CDR2 YFSETQ. The V end lost 3 bases, the J end lost 1 base, and 8 bases lay between the germline ends. CDR3 length: 13 amino acids. The DNA of the CDR3 is TGCGCCAGCAGCTCAGGACAGTCCTACGAGCAGTACTTC. Translating gives CASSSGQSYEQYF.

This clone was observed a few times. This chain links TRBV5-1 with TRBJ1-2, with D unresolved. This CDR3 spans 15 amino acids. CDR1 is SGHRS and CDR2 is YFSETQ in the germline V gene. Trimming left V 2 bases short and J 2 bases short, with 13 bases between. CDR3 protein: CASSFSRELNYGYTF. DNA of the CDR3: TGCGCCAGCAGCTTTAGTAGAGAGCTCAACTATGGCTACACCTTC.

The chain combines TRBV2 with TRBJ2-2; TRBD1 agrees at 7 bases. Germline CDR1 SNHLY, CDR2 FYNNEI. The CDR3 is made up of 16 amino acids. Trimming at V came to 6 bases and at J to 1 base, leaving 8 bases not matched to a gene. CDR3 DNA sequence: TGTGCCAGCAGCTCCGCAACAGGGGTGAACACCGGGGAGCTGTTTTTT. It is translated as CASSSATGVNTGELFF.

This chain joins TRBV5-1 and TRBJ2-2, with a tentative D call TRBD1 (5 bases). V lost 0 bases, J lost 5 bases, and 14 bases lay in between. The CDR3 has 16 residues. The germline V gene encodes CDR1 SGHRS and CDR2 YFSETQ. DNA of the CDR3: TGCGCCAGCAGCTTGGTAAGGCAGGGAAGGACCGGGGAGCTGTTTTTT. Protein sequence: CASSLVRQGRTGELFF.

The chain has TRBV27 and TRBJ1-1; 9 nucleotides agree with TRBD1. With V trimmed by 2 bases and J by 3 bases, 4 bases remained unmatched. The V gene's germline CDR1 is MNHEY and CDR2 SMNVEV (reference sequence). The CDR3 extends over 15 amino acids. The CDR3 DNA reads as TGTGCCAGCAGTTTAATCGGGACAGGGTACACTGAAGCTTTCTTT. It codes for CASSLIGTGYTEAFF.

The chain joins TRBV13 to TRBJ2-7; D remains unclear. This CDR3 spans 13 amino acids. CDR1 is PRHDT, CDR2 FYEKMQ, per germline (reference sequence). Trimming removed 4 bases from V and 0 bases from J, with 7 bases in between. The CDR3 loop is CASSYKPSYEQYF. As DNA, the CDR3 is TGTGCCAGCAGCTACAAGCCCTCCTACGAGCAGTACTTC.

The chain joins TRBV19 to TRBJ2-7; 9 bases agree with TRBD1. The ends lost 5 bases at V and 3 bases at J; junction bases unmatched: 8. The CDR3 consists of 15 residues. The germline CDR1 and CDR2 sequences are LNHDA and SQIVND (reference sequence). Written as DNA, the CDR3 is TGTGCCAGTAGTCCGGGACAGGGTCCCAGCTACGAGCAGTACTTC. It is translated as CASSPGQGPSYEQYF.

This chain joins TRBV6-5 and TRBJ1-1; D unclear. The V gene's germline CDR1 is MNHEY and CDR2 SVGAGI. V was cut by 7 bases and J by 9 bases, with 18 bases left in between. The length of the CDR3 is 13 residues. CDR3 bases: TGTGCCAGCAACCGTCTGGACGGGGAGAAAGCTTTCTTT. Encoded protein: CASNRLDGEKAFF.

With respect to this clone: The junction shows a germline mismatch at one end, possibly a read error. The chain has TRBV5-1 and TRBJ1-5, with D tentatively TRBD1 (5 bases). CDR3 length: 14 amino acids. Germline CDR1 and CDR2: SGHRS and YFSETQ. CDR3 residues: CASSLGDLGQPQHF. CDR3 nucleotides: TGCGCCAGCAGTTTGGGGGACCTAGGTCAGCCCCAGCATTTT.

The gene calls are TRBV9 and TRBJ2-7; TRBD1 matches 8 bases. Looked up from germline, CDR1 is SGDLS and CDR2 is YYNGEE. The CDR3 has 17 residues. With 0 bases clipped from V and 0 bases from J, the junction kept 8 bases outside the gene matches. The CDR3 nucleotides are TGTGCCAGCAGCGTAGGTGACAGGGGCCTGAGCTCCTACGAGCAGTACTTC. Its protein product is CASSVGDRGLSSYEQYF.

The sample holds one count of this clone. The rearrangement links TRBV11-1 to TRBJ1-3; D gene uncertain. Germline CDR1 SGHAT, CDR2 FQDESV (reference sequence). This CDR3 spans 12 amino acids. V dropped 5 bases and J dropped 10 bases, with 12 bases sitting between them. The DNA for the CDR3 is TGTGCCAGCAGCAAGGACGGTGAAACCATATATTTT. This sequence encodes CASSKDGETIYF.

This clone has just a few counts. V usage is TRBV6-2 or TRBV6-3 and J usage is TRBJ1-1; D is undetermined. Trimming left V 0 bases short and J 4 bases short, with 12 bases between. Germline-derived CDR1 and CDR2 are MNHEY and SVGEGT. The CDR3 sequence is 15 residues long. CDR3 sequence (DNA): TGTGCCAGCAGTTACTCGAGAGGGTGGGGCACTGAAGCTTTCTTT. As protein: CASSYSRGWGTEAFF.